Below, 29 T cell receptor beta chains from the same sample are listed, as sequenced in a study of Tregs in tolerant kidney transplant recipients. Measured with immunoSEQ multiplex PCR; TCRdb has only the in-frame clones, and not every one. The sample has about 100,000 clones; approximately 94% are singletons. The starting material was CD4+ T cells from blood, obtained before the transplant. Receptor source: a human donor who received a combined kidney and bone marrow transplant.

The chain uses TRBV5-3 and TRBJ1-4; D not certain. TRBV5-3 is identified as an open reading frame with a role that is uncertain. With 2 bases removed from V and 0 bases from J, the gap between germline ends came to 17 bases. This CDR3 has 18 residues. CDR3 DNA sequence: TGTGCCAGAAGCTTTGTTGTCGGGAAAACTGCAACTAATGAAAAACTGTTTTTT. This encodes CARSFVVGKTATNEKLFF.

The chain links TRBV7-2 to TRBJ2-1; 10 nucleotides align to TRBD2. Germline loops: CDR1 SGHTA, CDR2 FQGNSA. The J segment lost 6 bases and the V segment lost 5 bases, leaving 10 bases of the junction unmatched. The CDR3 runs to 16 residues. CDR3 nucleotides: TGTGCCAGCAGCCCCAGGGCAAGCGGGAGGGCCAATGAGCAGTTCTTC. It specifies CASSPRASGRANEQFF. The whole variable domain, filled in from reference TRBV7-2 and TRBJ2-1, reads GAGVSQSPSNKVTEKGKDVELRCDPISGHTALYWYRQSLGQGLEFLIYFQGNSAPDKSGLPSDRFSAERTGGSVSTLTIQRTQQEDSAVYLCASSPRASGRANEQFFGPGTRLTVL.

This chain joins TRBV5-1 and TRBJ2-2; perhaps TRBD1 as D (6 bases). The germline CDR1 and CDR2 sequences are SGHRS and YFSETQ. V was clipped by 3 bases and J by 1 base, with 10 bases between them. CDR3 length: 15 residues. CDR3 in amino acids: CASSSTGQNTGELFF. DNA for the CDR3: TGCGCCAGCAGCTCCACAGGGCAGAACACCGGGGAGCTGTTTTTT.

In its sample, this clone was seen once. The chain carries TRBV19 and TRBJ2-2; 14 bases agree with TRBD2. Trimming removed 7 bases from V and 4 bases from J; junction bases left unmatched: 8. The CDR3 consists of 17 residues. The V gene's germline CDR1 is LNHDA and CDR2 SQIVND (reference sequence). As DNA, the CDR3 is TGTGCCAGTACCCGGACTAGCGGGAGGCTTGGCACCGGGGAGCTGTTTTTT. Protein product: CASTRTSGRLGTGELFF.

The V gene is TRBV7-2, the J gene TRBJ2-7, with D perhaps TRBD1 (5 bases). The germline CDR1 and CDR2 sequences are SGHTA and FQGNSA. The length of the CDR3 is 13 residues. Between the trimmed V and J ends, which lost 5 bases and 7 bases, there was a span of 15 bases. Written as DNA, the CDR3 is TGTGCCAGCAGCCCAGAGTACAGGCGAGAGCAGTACTTC. Translated: CASSPEYRREQYF.

The genes are TRBV11-3 and TRBJ1-1; D uncertain. CDR3 length: 14 residues. CDR1 and CDR2 (germline): SGHNT, YENEEA. V was trimmed by 1 base and J by 5 bases, leaving 11 bases between them. CDR3 sequence (DNA): TGTGCCAGCAGCTTAGTTTTTGGGGAGACTGAAGCTTTCTTT. This translates into CASSLVFGETEAFF.

This clone was picked up one time. The V and J genes are TRBV6-6 and TRBJ2-3; 9 nucleotides line up with TRBD2. Germline V gene sequence: CDR1 MNHNY, CDR2 SVGAGI (reference sequence). V gave up 5 bases and J gave up 5 bases; unmatched junction bases: 5. The CDR3 totals 14 residues. The CDR3 sequence: CASSRTSEVDTQYF. CDR3 sequence (DNA): TGTGCCAGCAGTAGGACTAGCGAGGTAGATACGCAGTATTTT.

In this sample, this clone turned up once. The chain links TRBV6-1 to TRBJ2-1; 13 bases are shared with TRBD2. V gave up 5 bases and J gave up 7 bases; unmatched junction bases: 5. From germline, CDR1 is MNHNS and CDR2 SASEGT. CDR3 length: 15 residues. CDR3: CASSHGLAGDNEQFF. In DNA, the CDR3 is TGTGCCAGCAGTCACGGACTAGCGGGGGATAATGAGCAGTTCTTC.

The chain recombines TRBV18 with TRBJ1-1, with a weak D call TRBD1 (6 bases). Germline CDR1 and CDR2: KGHSH and LQKENI. V was clipped by 2 bases and J by 4 bases, with 20 bases between them. The CDR3 has 17 residues. CDR3 DNA: TGTGCCAGCTCACCAAGATCAGCAGGGGCGCTGGGCACTGAAGCTTTCTTT. Translating gives CASSPRSAGALGTEAFF.

The sample holds one count of this clone. The chain recombines TRBV7-9 with TRBJ2-3; 11 bases fit TRBD1. This CDR3 spans 17 amino acids. Germline V gene lookup returns CDR1 SEHNR and CDR2 FQNEAQ (reference sequence). V trimming: 5 bases; J trimming: 8 bases; junction bases outside the gene matches: 15. Here the CDR3 DNA reads TGTGCCAGCAGCGCTACGGCGGGGACAGGGGGATTCGGTACGCAGTATTTT. Protein: CASSATAGTGGFGTQYF.

The chain is built from TRBV28 and TRBJ2-7, with no clear D. Per germline, CDR1 MDHEN and CDR2 SYDVKM. This CDR3 contains 12 residues. V lost 6 bases, J lost 8 bases, and 14 bases lay in between. This CDR3 is CASRDDSFQQYF. CDR3 in DNA: TGTGCCAGCAGAGACGACTCGTTCCAGCAGTACTTC.

The genes are TRBV7-2 and TRBJ2-3; TRBD2 agrees at 9 bases. V trimming: 5 bases; J trimming: 2 bases; junction bases outside the gene matches: 5. The CDR3 is 15 amino acids. Germline V gene lookup returns CDR1 SGHTA and CDR2 FQGNSA. The CDR3 is CASSELAGNTDTQYF. The CDR3 DNA reads as TGTGCCAGCAGCGAACTAGCGGGTAACACAGATACGCAGTATTTT. Combining the CDR3 with reference TRBV7-2 and TRBJ2-3 gives the whole variable domain GAGVSQSPSNKVTEKGKDVELRCDPISGHTALYWYRQSLGQGLEFLIYFQGNSAPDKSGLPSDRFSAERTGGSVSTLTIQRTQQEDSAVYLCASSELAGNTDTQYFGPGTRLTVL.

This chain uses TRBV29-1 with TRBJ2-7; D is possibly TRBD2 (6 bases). Germline CDR1 is SQVTM and CDR2 is ANQGSEA. This CDR3 comprises 13 residues. V lost 4 bases and J 0 bases, leaving 10 bases between the germline ends. CDR3 sequence reads: CSVGAGPSYEQYF. For the CDR3, the DNA is TGCAGCGTTGGTGCGGGACCCTCCTACGAGCAGTACTTC.

The chain is built from TRBV30 and TRBJ2-3, with TRBD1 matching over 7 bases. Germline V gives CDR1 GTSNPN, CDR2 SVGIG (reference sequence). The CDR3 contains 12 residues. J lost 6 bases, V lost 2 bases, and 2 bases had no gene match. The CDR3 here is CAWSLRGDTQYF. The DNA of the CDR3 is TGTGCCTGGAGTCTCAGGGGGGATACGCAGTATTTT.

J is TRBJ1-1 and V is TRBV6-6; D gene ambiguous. This CDR3 contains 11 residues. The V gene's germline CDR1 is MNHNY and CDR2 SVGAGI (reference sequence). V was shortened by 2 bases and J by 4 bases, with 2 bases between the two germline ends. The CDR3 nucleotides are TGTGCCAGCAGTTACCGCACTGAAGCTTTCTTT. Protein: CASSYRTEAFF.

The rearrangement uses TRBV18 and TRBJ1-1; tentative D call: TRBD1 (6 bases). From germline, CDR1 is KGHSH and CDR2 LQKENI. The CDR3 length is 17 residues. V was shortened by 1 base and J by 3 bases, with 18 bases between the two germline ends. The CDR3 region is CASSPQVRQQGYTEAFF. Written as DNA, the CDR3 is TGTGCCAGCTCACCACAAGTCCGGCAACAGGGCTACACTGAAGCTTTCTTT.

The chain uses TRBV18 and TRBJ1-1, with D tentatively TRBD1 (6 bases). The CDR3 has 16 residues. Trimming took 3 bases from V and 6 from J, leaving 20 bases between them. Germline V CDR1 and CDR2: KGHSH, LQKENI. CDR3 DNA: TGTGCCAGCTCACCCTATGGGACTAAAGGGGGTCCTGAAGCTTTCTTT. Translated, it gives CASSPYGTKGGPEAFF. The full variable domain, rest sourced from reference TRBV18 and TRBJ1-1, is NAGVMQNPRHLVRRRGQEARLRCSPMKGHSHVYWYRQLPEEGLKFMVYLQKENIIDESGMPKERFSAEFPKEGPSILRIQQVVRGDSAAYFCASSPYGTKGGPEAFFGQGTRLTVV.

V is TRBV4-2 and J is TRBJ2-1; TRBD1 aligns across 8 bases. The CDR3 is made up of 16 amino acids. Per the germline V gene, CDR1 is LGHNA and CDR2 is YNFKEQ. Trimming removed 0 bases from V and 5 bases from J; junction bases left unmatched: 6. DNA for the CDR3: TGTGCCAGCAGCCAAGACAGGGGGCGCGGGGACAATGAGCAGTTCTTC. This encodes CASSQDRGRGDNEQFF.

J is TRBJ2-5 and V is TRBV7-7; possible D gene TRBD2, 6 bases. V was shortened by 3 bases and J by 5 bases, with 16 bases between the two germline ends. CDR3 length: 15 residues. In germline, CDR1 is SSHAT, CDR2 FNYEAQ (reference sequence). The CDR3 here is CASSLLSGVWETQYF. In DNA form, the CDR3 reads TGTGCCAGCAGCTTGCTATCGGGGGTCTGGGAGACCCAGTACTTC.

This clone appeared a single time. The rearrangement links TRBV4-1 to TRBJ2-7; 7 bases align to TRBD1. CDR1 is MGHRA, CDR2 YSYEKL, per germline. This CDR3 is built from 17 residues. V trimming: 2 bases; J trimming: 2 bases; junction bases outside the gene matches: 12. The DNA for the CDR3 is TGCGCCAGCAGCCAAACCCGGGACAGTATTAATCCCTACGAGCAGTACTTC. Translated: CASSQTRDSINPYEQYF.

This chain uses TRBV4-2 with TRBJ2-7; the match to TRBD1 covers 9 bases. V dropped 2 bases and J dropped 7; count of bases not matched to a gene: 6. Looked up from germline, CDR1 is LGHNA and CDR2 is YNFKEQ. This CDR3 is 14 amino acids long. CDR3 protein: CASSQQTGGREQYF. The CDR3 nucleotides read TGTGCCAGCAGCCAACAGACAGGGGGTAGGGAGCAGTACTTC.

V gene TRBV4-2 combines with J gene TRBJ2-3, with 7 bases fitting TRBD2. V was clipped by 5 bases and J by 0 bases; unmatched bases: 5. This CDR3 comprises 15 residues. The germline CDR1 and CDR2 sequences are LGHNA and YNFKEQ. Here the CDR3 reads CASSADGGSTDTQYF. The CDR3 DNA sequence: TGTGCCAGCAGCGCAGACGGGGGGAGCACAGATACGCAGTATTTT.

This rearrangement joins TRBV7-9 to TRBJ2-7; D gene ambiguous. V was shortened by 4 bases and J by 5 bases, with 12 bases between the two germline ends. This CDR3 region has 13 residues. The V gene's germline CDR1 is SEHNR and CDR2 FQNEAQ (reference sequence). CDR3 residues: CASSSRRVNEQYF. DNA of the CDR3: TGTGCCAGCAGCTCCCGCCGGGTGAACGAGCAGTACTTC.

CDR3 DNA sequence: TGTGCCTGGACGGCGGGCAGCTATGGCTACACCTTC. Translating gives CAWTAGSYGYTF. The chain recombines TRBV30 with TRBJ1-2; D is ambiguous. Germline V gene data show CDR1 as GTSNPN and CDR2 as SVGIG (reference sequence). Trimming cost V 4 bases and J 4 bases, with 10 bases left between them. The CDR3 runs 12 residues.

This chain connects TRBV7-2 to TRBJ1-4, with 9 bases lining up with TRBD1. The CDR3 covers 15 residues. Trimming removed 4 bases from V and 6 bases from J; junction bases left unmatched: 6. CDR1 is SGHTA, CDR2 FQGNSA, per germline. CDR3 nucleotide sequence: TGTGCCAGCAGCTCCCAGACAGGGGGTTATGAAAAACTGTTTTTT. Protein product: CASSSQTGGYEKLFF.

This chain connects TRBV6-5 to TRBJ2-6, with D tentatively TRBD2 (5 bases). The CDR3 totals 16 residues. Trimming took off 0 bases at V and 0 bases at J, with 6 bases between the two ends. From germline, CDR1 is MNHEY and CDR2 SVGAGI. The CDR3 sequence is CASSYSGVSGANVLTF. The CDR3 coding sequence is TGTGCCAGCAGTTACTCGGGAGTCTCTGGGGCCAACGTCCTGACTTTC.

The rearrangement uses TRBV9 and TRBJ2-7; 7 bases match TRBD1. The CDR3 totals 15 residues. Germline trimming cut 4 bases from V and 4 bases from J; bases unmatched to any gene: 11. Germline values: CDR1 SGDLS, CDR2 YYNGEE. The CDR3 nucleotides read TGTGCCAGCAGCACCTACTCCGGGACAGAATACGAGCAGTACTTC. Amino acids: CASSTYSGTEYEQYF.

V usage is TRBV7-6 and J usage is TRBJ2-3, with 11 bases that match TRBD1. Unmatched junction bases numbered 3, after V lost 2 bases and J lost 2 bases. This CDR3 has 16 residues. Looked up from germline, CDR1 is SGHVS and CDR2 is FNYEAQ. The CDR3, as DNA: TGTGCCAGCAGCTTACGGACAGGGGGCCTCACAGATACGCAGTATTTT. As protein: CASSLRTGGLTDTQYF.

This clone was detected once. The V call is TRBV11-3, the J call TRBJ2-7; D is possibly TRBD2 (5 bases). The CDR3 loop spans 11 amino acids. Germline CDR1 is SGHNT and CDR2 is YENEEA. Trimming shortened V by 5 bases and J by 7 bases, and 9 bases separated the two germline ends. CDR3 coding DNA: TGTGCCAGCAGCCTAGCCCATGAGCAGTACTTC. Its protein product is CASSLAHEQYF.